This TCR beta chain was profiled in a study of long-term antiretroviral therapy in people with HIV. Whole-study context: By about a decade, the earliest samples predate the 2015 immediate-ART recommendation.

Sequencing used immunoSEQ v3.0 at survey level. Generated by immunoSEQ multiplex PCR, the TCRdb table keeps only in-frame clones and is missing some. This table has some 40,000 clones, over 90% appearing once. Of note for this clone: Antigen specificity is unknown.

General study points: Collection spanned 2004 to 2017; ART regimens may be less effective than current ones. Transplant donor controls retained higher diversity, though diversity increased after ART. Clones that had undergone expansion before ART prevailed in the repertoire throughout all time points.

This CDR3 has 16 amino acids. The ends were cut back, 3 bases at V and 1 base at J, with 15 bases in the middle. CDR1 and CDR2 (germline): SGHRS, YFSETQ. This receptor was taken from a young man with HIV. The sequencing used unsorted PBMCs, collected around 9.2 years after starting antiretroviral therapy. This sequence joins TRBV5-1 and TRBJ2-3, with a tentative D call TRBD2 (5 bases). DNA for the CDR3: TGCGCCAGCAGCTCCCTAGCTCACGGGGGCACAGATACGCAGTATTTT. Residues: CASSSLAHGGTDTQYF.